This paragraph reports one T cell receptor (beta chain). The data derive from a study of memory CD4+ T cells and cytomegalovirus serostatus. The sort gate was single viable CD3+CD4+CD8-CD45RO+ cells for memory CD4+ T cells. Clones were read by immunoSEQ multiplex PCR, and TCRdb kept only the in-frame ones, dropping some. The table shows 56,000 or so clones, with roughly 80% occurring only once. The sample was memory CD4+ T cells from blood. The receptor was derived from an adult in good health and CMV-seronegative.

The CDR3 spells CASTKTGDGYTF. The CDR3 DNA follows: TGTGCCAGCACCAAGACAGGAGATGGCTACACCTTC. This rearrangement joins TRBV6-6 to TRBJ1-2, with a weak D call TRBD1 (6 bases). Germline CDR1 MNHNY, CDR2 SVGAGI (reference sequence). There are 12 residues in the CDR3. Trimming took off 7 bases at V and 6 bases at J, with 12 bases between the two ends.